This note documents a single T cell receptor (beta chain) sequence. What it recognizes is unknown. Primed by a sample-barcoded 5' primer and a J-beta primer mix, a second PCR proceeded for 7 to 11 cycles. One entry per CDR3 protein, called by TCRdb with MiXCR from the 5' RACE reads. The sample includes about 900,000 distinct CDR3 sequences, approximately 65% of them seen just once. Healthy individuals of Caucasian origin from Russia, aged roughly 6 to 90, served as donors. CDR1 is LGHNA and CDR2 is YSLEER in the germline V gene. The CDR3 is 15 amino acids. V was clipped by 4 bases and J by 3 bases, with 13 bases between them. These data are taken from a study of blood T cells in healthy people across ages. Whole-study results and caveats: A roughly linear fall in TCR beta diversity per million T cells was seen with increasing age. CMV status of donors was not determined, possibly confounding expanded clonotype changes.

The chain couples TRBV4-3 to TRBJ2-1; D gene ambiguous. The receptor was derived from a man aged 25-45 years in good health. The sequenced material came from blood. Written as DNA, the CDR3 is TGCGCCAGCAGCCTAGAACCCGTTAACTACAATGAGCAGTTCTTC. Amino acids: CASSLEPVNYNEQFF.